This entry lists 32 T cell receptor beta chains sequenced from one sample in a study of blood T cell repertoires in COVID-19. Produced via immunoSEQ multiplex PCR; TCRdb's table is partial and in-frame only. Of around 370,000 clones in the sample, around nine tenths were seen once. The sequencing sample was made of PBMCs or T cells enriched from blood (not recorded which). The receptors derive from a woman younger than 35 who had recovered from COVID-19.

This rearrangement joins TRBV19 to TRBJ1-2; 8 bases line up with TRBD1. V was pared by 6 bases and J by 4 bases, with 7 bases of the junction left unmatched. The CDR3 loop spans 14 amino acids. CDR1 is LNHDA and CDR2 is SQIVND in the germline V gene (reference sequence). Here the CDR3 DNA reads TGTGCCAGTAGCTCCCAGGGGGCTCTCTATGGCTACACCTTC. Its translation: CASSSQGALYGYTF.

The CDR3 DNA reads TGTGCCAGCACCAAGGGGACAGTCGGAAACACCATATATTTT. Its protein product is CASTKGTVGNTIYF. The chain carries TRBV6-5 and TRBJ1-3, with 7 bases aligning to TRBD1. Trimming took 7 bases from V and 4 from J; bases not matched to a gene: 7. The CDR3 consists of 14 residues. From germline, CDR1 is MNHEY and CDR2 SVGAGI.

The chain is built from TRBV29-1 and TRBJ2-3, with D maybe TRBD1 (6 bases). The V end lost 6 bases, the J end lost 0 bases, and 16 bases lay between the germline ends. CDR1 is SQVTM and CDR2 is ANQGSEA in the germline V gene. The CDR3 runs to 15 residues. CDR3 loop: CSVNSGTSSTDTQYF. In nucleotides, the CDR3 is TGCAGCGTAAACTCCGGGACAAGTAGCACAGATACGCAGTATTTT.

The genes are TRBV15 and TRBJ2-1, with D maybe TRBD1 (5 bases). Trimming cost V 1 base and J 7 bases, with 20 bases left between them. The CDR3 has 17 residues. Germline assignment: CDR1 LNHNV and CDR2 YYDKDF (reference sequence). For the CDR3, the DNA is TGTGCCACCAGCAGAGTGCAGGGATTGTTGGTACCGAATGAGCAGTTCTTC. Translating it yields CATSRVQGLLVPNEQFF.

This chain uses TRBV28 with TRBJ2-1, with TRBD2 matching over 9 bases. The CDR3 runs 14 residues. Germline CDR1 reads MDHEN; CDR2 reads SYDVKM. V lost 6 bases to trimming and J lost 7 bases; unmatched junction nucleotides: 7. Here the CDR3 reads CASRSAGGPNEQFF. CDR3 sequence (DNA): TGTGCCAGCAGATCTGCGGGGGGGCCTAATGAGCAGTTCTTC.

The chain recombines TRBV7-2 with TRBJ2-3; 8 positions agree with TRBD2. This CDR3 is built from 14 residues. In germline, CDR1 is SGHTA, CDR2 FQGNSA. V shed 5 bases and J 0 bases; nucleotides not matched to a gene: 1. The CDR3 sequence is CASSRTSSTDTQYF. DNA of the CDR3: TGTGCCAGCAGCAGGACTAGCAGCACAGATACGCAGTATTTT. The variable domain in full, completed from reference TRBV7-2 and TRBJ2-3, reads GAGVSQSPSNKVTEKGKDVELRCDPISGHTALYWYRQSLGQGLEFLIYFQGNSAPDKSGLPSDRFSAERTGGSVSTLTIQRTQQEDSAVYLCASSRTSSTDTQYFGPGTRLTVL.

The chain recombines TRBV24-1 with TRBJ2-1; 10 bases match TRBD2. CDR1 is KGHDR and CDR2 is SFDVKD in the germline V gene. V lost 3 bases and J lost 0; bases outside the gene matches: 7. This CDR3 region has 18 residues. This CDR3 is CATSDGSGGLSSYNEQFF. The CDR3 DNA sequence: TGTGCCACCAGTGATGGTAGCGGGGGGCTGAGCTCCTACAATGAGCAGTTCTTC.

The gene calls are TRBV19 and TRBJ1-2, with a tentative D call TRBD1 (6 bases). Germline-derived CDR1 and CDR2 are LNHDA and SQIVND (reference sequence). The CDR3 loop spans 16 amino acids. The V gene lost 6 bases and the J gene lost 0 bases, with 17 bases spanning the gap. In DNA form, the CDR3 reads TGTGCCAGTAGCGAACAGGGACTACGATCTAACTATGGCTACACCTTC. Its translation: CASSEQGLRSNYGYTF.

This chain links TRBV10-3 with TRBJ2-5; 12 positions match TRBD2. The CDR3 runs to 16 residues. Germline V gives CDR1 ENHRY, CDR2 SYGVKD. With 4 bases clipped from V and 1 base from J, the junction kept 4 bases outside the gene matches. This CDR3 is CAISATSGGSQETQYF. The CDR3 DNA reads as TGTGCCATCAGTGCCACTAGCGGGGGGTCCCAAGAGACCCAGTACTTC.

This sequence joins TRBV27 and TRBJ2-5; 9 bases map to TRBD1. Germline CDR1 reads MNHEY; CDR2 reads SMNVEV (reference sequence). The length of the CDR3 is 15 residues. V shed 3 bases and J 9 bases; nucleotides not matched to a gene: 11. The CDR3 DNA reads TGTGCCAGCAGTTTGAATGACAGGGGGGCGACGGCCCAGTACTTC. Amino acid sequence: CASSLNDRGATAQYF.

Here the CDR3 DNA reads TGTGCCAGCCTCCACCCGGACAGGCCATCCTACGAGCAGTACTTC. It encodes CASLHPDRPSYEQYF. The V gene is TRBV7-2, the J gene TRBJ2-7, with TRBD1 identical over 7 bases. CDR1 is SGHTA, CDR2 FQGNSA, per germline. Trimming took 8 bases from V and 1 from J; bases not matched to a gene: 11. The CDR3 length is 15 residues. The full variable domain, with the rest looked up from reference TRBV7-2 and TRBJ2-7, is GAGVSQSPSNKVTEKGKDVELRCDPISGHTALYWYRQSLGQGLEFLIYFQGNSAPDKSGLPSDRFSAERTGGSVSTLTIQRTQQEDSAVYLCASLHPDRPSYEQYFGPGTRLTVT.

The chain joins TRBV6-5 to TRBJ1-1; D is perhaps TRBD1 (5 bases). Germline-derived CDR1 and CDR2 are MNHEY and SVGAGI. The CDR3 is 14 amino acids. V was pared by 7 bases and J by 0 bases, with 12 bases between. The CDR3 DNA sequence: TGTGCCAGCAACCTCGGACATCTGAACACTGAAGCTTTCTTT. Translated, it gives CASNLGHLNTEAFF.

As DNA, the CDR3 is TGTGCCAGCCGGAAGCGGGGGGGCTCCTACAATGAGCAGTTCTTC. Its protein product is CASRKRGGSYNEQFF. This chain connects TRBV27 to TRBJ2-1; the match to TRBD2 covers 10 bases. With 8 bases clipped from V and 0 bases from J, the junction kept 4 bases outside the gene matches. The germline V gene has CDR1 MNHEY and CDR2 SMNVEV (reference sequence). The CDR3 is 15 amino acids.

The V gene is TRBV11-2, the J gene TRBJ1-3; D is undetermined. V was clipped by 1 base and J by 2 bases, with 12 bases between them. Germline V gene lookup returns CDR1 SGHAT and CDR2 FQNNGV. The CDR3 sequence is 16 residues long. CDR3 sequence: CASSLGLTGTGNTIYF. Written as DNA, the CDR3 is TGTGCCAGCAGCTTAGGACTAACGGGGACTGGAAACACCATATATTTT.

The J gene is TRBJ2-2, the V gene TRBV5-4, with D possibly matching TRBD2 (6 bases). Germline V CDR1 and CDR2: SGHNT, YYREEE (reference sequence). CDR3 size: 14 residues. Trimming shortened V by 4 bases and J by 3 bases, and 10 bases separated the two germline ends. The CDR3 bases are TGTGCCAGCAGCGAACCGGGGGACACCGGGGAGCTGTTTTTT. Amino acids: CASSEPGDTGELFF.

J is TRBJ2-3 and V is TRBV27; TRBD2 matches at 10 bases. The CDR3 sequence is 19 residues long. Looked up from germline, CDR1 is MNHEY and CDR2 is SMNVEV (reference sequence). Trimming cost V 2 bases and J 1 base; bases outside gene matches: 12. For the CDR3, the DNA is TGTGCCAGCAGTTTAAGCGATGAACTAGCGGGGCGGGGCACAGATACGCAGTATTTT. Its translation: CASSLSDELAGRGTDTQYF.

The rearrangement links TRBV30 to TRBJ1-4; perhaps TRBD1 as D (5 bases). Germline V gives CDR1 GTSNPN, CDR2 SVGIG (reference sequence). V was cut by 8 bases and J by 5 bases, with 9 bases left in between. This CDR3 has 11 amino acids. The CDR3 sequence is CAGRQNEKLFF. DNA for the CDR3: TGTGCCGGAAGACAGAATGAAAAACTGTTTTTT.

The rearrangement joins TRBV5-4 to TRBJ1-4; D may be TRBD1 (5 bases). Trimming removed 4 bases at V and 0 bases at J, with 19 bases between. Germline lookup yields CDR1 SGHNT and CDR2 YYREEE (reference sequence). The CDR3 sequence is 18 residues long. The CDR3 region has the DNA TGTGCCAGCAGCCCTCAAAGGGGCCCTTACACAACTAATGAAAAACTGTTTTTT. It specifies CASSPQRGPYTTNEKLFF.

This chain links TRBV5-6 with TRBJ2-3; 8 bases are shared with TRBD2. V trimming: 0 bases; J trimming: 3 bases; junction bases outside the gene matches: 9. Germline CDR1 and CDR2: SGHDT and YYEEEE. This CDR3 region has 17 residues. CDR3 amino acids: CASSLVGLAGETDTQYF. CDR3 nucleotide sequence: TGTGCCAGCAGCTTGGTTGGGCTAGCGGGTGAGACAGATACGCAGTATTTT.

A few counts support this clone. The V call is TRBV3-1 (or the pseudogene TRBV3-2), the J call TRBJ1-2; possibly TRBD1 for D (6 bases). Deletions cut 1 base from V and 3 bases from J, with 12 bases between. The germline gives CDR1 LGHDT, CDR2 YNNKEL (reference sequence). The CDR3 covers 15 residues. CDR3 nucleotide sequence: TGTGCCAGCAGCCAAGGCCCCACAGGGCACTATGGCTACACCTTC. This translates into CASSQGPTGHYGYTF.

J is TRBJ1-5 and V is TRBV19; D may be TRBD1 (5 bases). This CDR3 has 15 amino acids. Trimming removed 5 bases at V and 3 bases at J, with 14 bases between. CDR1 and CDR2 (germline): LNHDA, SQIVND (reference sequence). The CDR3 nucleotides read TGTGCCAGTAGTTCGGAGGGAGGGGTCAATCAGCCCCAGCATTTT. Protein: CASSSEGGVNQPQHF.

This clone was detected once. CDR3 region: CASSLYRASYNEQFF. The CDR3 DNA sequence: TGTGCCAGCAGCTTATACAGGGCGTCCTACAATGAGCAGTTCTTC. V gene TRBV7-9 combines with J gene TRBJ2-1, with D possibly being TRBD1 (6 bases). The germline gives CDR1 SEHNR, CDR2 FQNEAQ (reference sequence). This CDR3 has 15 residues. V was cut by 2 bases and J by 1 base, with 9 bases left in between.

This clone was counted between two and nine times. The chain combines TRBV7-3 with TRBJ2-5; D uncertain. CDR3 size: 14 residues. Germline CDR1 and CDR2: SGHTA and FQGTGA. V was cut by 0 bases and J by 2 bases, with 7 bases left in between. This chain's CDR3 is CASSLTSSQETQYF. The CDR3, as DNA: TGTGCCAGCAGCTTAACGTCTAGTCAAGAGACCCAGTACTTC.

Written as DNA, the CDR3 is TGTGCCAGCAGCTCTAGGGCCCAGGGGAACGGAAAACTGTTTTTT. Translating it yields CASSSRAQGNGKLFF. The chain couples TRBV7-6 to TRBJ1-4; maybe TRBD1 (6 bases). CDR3 length: 15 residues. V dropped 4 bases and J dropped 10 bases, with 19 bases sitting between them. Germline V gene lookup returns CDR1 SGHVS and CDR2 FNYEAQ.

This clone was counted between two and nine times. This chain's CDR3 is CASSLIVGQDYEQYF. CDR3 coding DNA: TGTGCCAGCAGCCTTATCGTGGGACAGGACTACGAGCAGTACTTC. V and J are TRBV7-2 and TRBJ2-7, with TRBD1 identical over 8 bases. CDR3 size: 15 residues. Germline lookup yields CDR1 SGHTA and CDR2 FQGNSA. Trimming cost V 5 bases and J 3 bases; bases outside gene matches: 9.

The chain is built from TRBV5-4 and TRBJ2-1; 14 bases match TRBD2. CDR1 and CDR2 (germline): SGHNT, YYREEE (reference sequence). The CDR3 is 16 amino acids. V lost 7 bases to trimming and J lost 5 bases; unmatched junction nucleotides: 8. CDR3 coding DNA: TGTGCCAGCGGACTAGCGGGGGGCGGCGGGAACAATGAGCAGTTCTTC. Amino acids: CASGLAGGGGNNEQFF.

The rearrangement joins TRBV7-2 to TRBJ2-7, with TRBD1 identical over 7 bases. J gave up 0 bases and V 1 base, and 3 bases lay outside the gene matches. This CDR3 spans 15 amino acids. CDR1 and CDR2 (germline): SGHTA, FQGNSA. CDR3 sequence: CASSLGDSFSYEQYF. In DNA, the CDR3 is TGTGCCAGCAGCTTAGGGGACAGTTTCTCCTACGAGCAGTACTTC.

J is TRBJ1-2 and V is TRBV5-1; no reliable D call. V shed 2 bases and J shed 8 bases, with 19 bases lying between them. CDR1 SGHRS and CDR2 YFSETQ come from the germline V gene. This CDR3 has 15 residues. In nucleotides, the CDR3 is TGCGCCAGCAGCTTAAACGGAGTTGTCGGGATGGGCTACACCTTC. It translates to CASSLNGVVGMGYTF.

In DNA form, the CDR3 reads TGTGCCAGCAGCTTAGATCGGACTTCGAATTCACCCCTCCACTTT. As protein: CASSLDRTSNSPLHF. This rearrangement joins TRBV11-1 to TRBJ1-6; D call uncertain. CDR3 length: 15 residues. The V gene lost 1 base and the J gene lost 7 bases, with 11 bases spanning the gap. Germline loops: CDR1 SGHAT, CDR2 FQDESV (reference sequence). The variable domain in full, completed from reference TRBV11-1 and TRBJ1-6, reads EAEVAQSPRYKITEKSQAVAFWCDPISGHATLYWYRQILGQGPELLVQFQDESVVDDSQLPKDRFSAERLKGVDSTLKIQPAELGDSAMYLCASSLDRTSNSPLHFGNGTRLTVT.

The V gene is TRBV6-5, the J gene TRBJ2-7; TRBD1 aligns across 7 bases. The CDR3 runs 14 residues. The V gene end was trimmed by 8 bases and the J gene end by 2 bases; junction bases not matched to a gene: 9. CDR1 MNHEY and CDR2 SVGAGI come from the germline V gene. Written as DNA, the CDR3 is TGTGCCAGCGGTACCGACAGGGATACCTACGAGCAGTACTTC. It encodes CASGTDRDTYEQYF.

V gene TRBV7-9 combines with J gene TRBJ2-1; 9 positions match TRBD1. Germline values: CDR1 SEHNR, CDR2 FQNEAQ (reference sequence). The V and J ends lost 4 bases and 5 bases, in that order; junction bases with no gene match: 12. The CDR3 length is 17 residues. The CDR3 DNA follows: TGTGCCAGCAGCTGGAACAGGGGGCCACCTCTCGACAATGAGCAGTTCTTC. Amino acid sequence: CASSWNRGPPLDNEQFF.

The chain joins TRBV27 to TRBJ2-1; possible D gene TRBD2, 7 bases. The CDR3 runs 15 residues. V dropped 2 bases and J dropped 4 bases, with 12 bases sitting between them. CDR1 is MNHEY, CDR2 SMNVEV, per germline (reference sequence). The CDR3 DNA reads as TGTGCCAGCAGTTTAGCGGGGGCCCAGTACAATGAGCAGTTCTTC. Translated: CASSLAGAQYNEQFF.